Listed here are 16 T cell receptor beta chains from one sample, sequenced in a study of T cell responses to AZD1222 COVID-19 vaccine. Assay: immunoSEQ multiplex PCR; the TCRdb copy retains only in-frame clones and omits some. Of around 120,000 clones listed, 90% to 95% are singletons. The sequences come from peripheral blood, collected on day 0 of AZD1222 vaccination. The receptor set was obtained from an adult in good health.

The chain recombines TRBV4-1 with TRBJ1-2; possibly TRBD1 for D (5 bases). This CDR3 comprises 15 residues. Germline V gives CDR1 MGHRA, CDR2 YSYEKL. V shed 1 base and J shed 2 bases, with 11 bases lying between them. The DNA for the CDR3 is TGCGCCAGCAGCCAAGGAACGGGGCTGAACTATGGCTACACCTTC. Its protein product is CASSQGTGLNYGYTF.

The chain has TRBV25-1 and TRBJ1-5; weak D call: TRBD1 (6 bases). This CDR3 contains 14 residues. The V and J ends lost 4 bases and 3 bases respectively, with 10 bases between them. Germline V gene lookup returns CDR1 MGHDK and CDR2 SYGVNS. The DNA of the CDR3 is TGTGCCAGCAGTGCAAGGGACAACAATCAGCCCCAGCATTTT. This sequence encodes CASSARDNNQPQHF.

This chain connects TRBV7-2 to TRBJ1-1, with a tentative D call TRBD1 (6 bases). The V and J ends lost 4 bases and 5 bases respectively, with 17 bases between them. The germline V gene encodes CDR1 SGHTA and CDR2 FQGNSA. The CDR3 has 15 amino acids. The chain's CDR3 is CASSSAGAFLTEAFF. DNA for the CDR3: TGTGCCAGCAGCTCAGCAGGGGCTTTTCTTACTGAAGCTTTCTTT.

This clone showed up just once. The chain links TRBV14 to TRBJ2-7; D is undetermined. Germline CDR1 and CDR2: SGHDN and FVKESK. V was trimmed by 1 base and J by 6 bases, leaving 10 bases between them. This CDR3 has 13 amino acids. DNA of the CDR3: TGTGCCAGCAGCCAAGGGACGGGCTCCGAGCAGTACTTC. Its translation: CASSQGTGSEQYF.

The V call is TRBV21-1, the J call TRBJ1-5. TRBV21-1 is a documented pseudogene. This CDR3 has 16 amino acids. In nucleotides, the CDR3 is TGTGCCAGCACCCACAGGGTGCGGGGATGCAATCAGCCCCAGCATTTT. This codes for CASTHRVRGCNQPQHF.

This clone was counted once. The DNA of the CDR3 is TGTGCCAGCAGACCGGGAACCCCTTATGAGCAGTTCTTC. The encoded protein is CASRPGTPYEQFF. V is TRBV12-3 or TRBV12-4 and J is TRBJ2-1; D is perhaps TRBD2 (5 bases). The length of the CDR3 is 13 residues. The V and J ends lost 6 bases and 8 bases respectively, with 14 bases between them.

The CDR3 DNA reads as TGTGCCAGCAGCCTAAACAGCAATCAGCCCCAGCATTTT. Amino acid sequence: CASSLNSNQPQHF. The chain combines TRBV3-1 (or the pseudogene TRBV3-2) with TRBJ1-5; D is uncertain. The CDR3 runs 13 residues. The germline CDR1 and CDR2 sequences are LGHDT and YNNKEL (reference sequence). V lost 4 bases to trimming and J lost 1 base, with 5 bases between them.

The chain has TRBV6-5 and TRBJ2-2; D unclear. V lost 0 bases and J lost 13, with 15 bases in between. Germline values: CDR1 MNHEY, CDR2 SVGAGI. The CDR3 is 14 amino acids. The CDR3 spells CASSYSNRAVALFF. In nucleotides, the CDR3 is TGTGCCAGCAGTTACTCGAACAGAGCAGTCGCGCTGTTTTTT.

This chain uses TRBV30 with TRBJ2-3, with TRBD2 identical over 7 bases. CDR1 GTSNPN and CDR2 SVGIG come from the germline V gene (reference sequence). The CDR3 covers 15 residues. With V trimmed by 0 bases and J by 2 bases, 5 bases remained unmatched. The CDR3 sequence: CAWSVPAGSTDTQYF. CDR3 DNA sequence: TGTGCCTGGAGTGTCCCAGCGGGGTCCACAGATACGCAGTATTTT.

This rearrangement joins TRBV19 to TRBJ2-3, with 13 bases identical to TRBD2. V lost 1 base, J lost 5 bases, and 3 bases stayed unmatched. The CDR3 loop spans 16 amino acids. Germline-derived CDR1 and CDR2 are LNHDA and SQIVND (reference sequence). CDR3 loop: CASSIGTSGSGDTQYF. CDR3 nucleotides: TGTGCCAGTAGTATAGGGACTAGCGGGAGTGGAGATACGCAGTATTTT. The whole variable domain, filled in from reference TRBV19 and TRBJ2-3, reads DGGITQSPKYLFRKEGQNVTLSCEQNLNHDAMYWYRQDPGQGLRLIYYSQIVNDFQKGDIAEGYSVSREKKESFPLTVTSAQKNPTAFYLCASSIGTSGSGDTQYFGPGTRLTVL.

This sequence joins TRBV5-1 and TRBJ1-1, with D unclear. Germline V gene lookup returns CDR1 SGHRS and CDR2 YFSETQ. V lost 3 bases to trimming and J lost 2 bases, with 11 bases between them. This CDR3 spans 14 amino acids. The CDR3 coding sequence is TGCGCCAGCAGCTCGGTTCCACCCAACACTGAAGCTTTCTTT. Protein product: CASSSVPPNTEAFF.

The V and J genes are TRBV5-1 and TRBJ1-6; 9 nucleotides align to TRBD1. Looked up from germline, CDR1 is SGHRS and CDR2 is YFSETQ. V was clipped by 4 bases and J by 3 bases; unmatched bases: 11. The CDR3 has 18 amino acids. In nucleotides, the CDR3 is TGCGCCAGCAGCCCCGGGACAGGGAAGATCAACTATAATTCACCCCTCCACTTT. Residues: CASSPGTGKINYNSPLHF.

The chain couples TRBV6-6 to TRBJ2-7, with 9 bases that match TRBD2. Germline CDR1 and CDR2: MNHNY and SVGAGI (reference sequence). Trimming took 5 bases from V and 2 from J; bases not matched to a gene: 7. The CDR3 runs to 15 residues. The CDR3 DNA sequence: TGTGCCAGCAGTCCCATAGCGGGAGAGGCCTACGAGCAGTACTTC. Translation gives CASSPIAGEAYEQYF.

DNA for the CDR3: TGTGCCAGCGTTCCACGGGGGTCGCCTAATGAAAAACTGTTTTTT. Residues: CASVPRGSPNEKLFF. The chain is built from TRBV28 and TRBJ1-4; the D gene is possibly TRBD1 (5 bases). The germline V gene encodes CDR1 MDHEN and CDR2 SYDVKM. Trimming cost V 8 bases and J 3 bases, with 16 bases left between them. The CDR3 contains 15 residues.

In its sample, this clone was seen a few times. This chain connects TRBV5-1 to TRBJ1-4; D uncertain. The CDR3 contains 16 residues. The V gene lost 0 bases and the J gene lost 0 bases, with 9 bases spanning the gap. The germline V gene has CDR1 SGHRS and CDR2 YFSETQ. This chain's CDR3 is CASSLGSTATNEKLFF. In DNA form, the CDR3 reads TGCGCCAGCAGCTTGGGGAGTACCGCAACTAATGAAAAACTGTTTTTT. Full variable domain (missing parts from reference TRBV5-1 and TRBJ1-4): KAGVTQTPRYLIKTRGQQVTLSCSPISGHRSVSWYQQTPGQGLQFLFEYFSETQRNKGNFPGRFSGRQFSNSRSEMNVSTLELGDSALYLCASSLGSTATNEKLFFGSGTQLSVL.

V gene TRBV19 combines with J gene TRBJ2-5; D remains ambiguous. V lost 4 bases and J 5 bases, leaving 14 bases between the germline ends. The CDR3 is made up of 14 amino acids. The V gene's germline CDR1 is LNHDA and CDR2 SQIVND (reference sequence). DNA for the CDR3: TGTGCCAGTAGTAGCTTGCTAGGGTCGGAGACCCAGTACTTC. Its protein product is CASSSLLGSETQYF. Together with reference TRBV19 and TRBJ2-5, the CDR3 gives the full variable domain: DGGITQSPKYLFRKEGQNVTLSCEQNLNHDAMYWYRQDPGQGLRLIYYSQIVNDFQKGDIAEGYSVSREKKESFPLTVTSAQKNPTAFYLCASSSLLGSETQYFGPGTRLLVL.